In its sample, the clone carrying this T cell receptor beta chain was seen a few times. Its antigen is unidentified. TCRdb itself ran the reads through MiXCR, one entry per CDR3 protein. This table holds roughly 920,000 distinct CDR3 sequences, roughly 31% found once. These data belong to a study of T cell repertoires in cytomegalovirus infection. Study in general: Public TCR beta signatures indicated both CMV infection and matching HLA type.

CDR3 length equals 14 residues. Looked up from germline, CDR1 is MNHNY and CDR2 is SVGAGI (reference sequence). Trimming took 5 bases from V and 5 from J; bases not matched to a gene: 5. The starting material was cultured CD8+ T cells from PBMCs, obtained from culture after CMV antigen stimulation. This receptor was taken from a human donor in good health (CMV status not recorded). Some clones in this sample may be carry-over from other donors' samples. This chain joins TRBV6-6 and TRBJ1-5, with 8 bases lining up with TRBD1. The CDR3 loop is CASSRGQGDQPQHF. The CDR3, as DNA: TGTGCCAGCAGTCGAGGACAGGGAGATCAGCCCCAGCATTTT.